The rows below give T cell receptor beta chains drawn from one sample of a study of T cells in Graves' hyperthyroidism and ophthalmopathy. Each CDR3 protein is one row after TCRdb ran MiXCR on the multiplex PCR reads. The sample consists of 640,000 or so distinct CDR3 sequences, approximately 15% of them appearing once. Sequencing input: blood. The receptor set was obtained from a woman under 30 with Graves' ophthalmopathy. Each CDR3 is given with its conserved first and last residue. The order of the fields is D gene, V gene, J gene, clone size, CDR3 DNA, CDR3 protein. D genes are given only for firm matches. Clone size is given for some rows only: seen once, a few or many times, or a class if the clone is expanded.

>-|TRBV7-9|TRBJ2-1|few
TGTGCCAGCAGCTTAATAGGTCGGCAGTTCTTC
CASSLIGRQFF
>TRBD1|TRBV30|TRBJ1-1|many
TGTGCCTGGAGCCGACAGGGAGGCACTGAAGCTTTCTTT
CAWSRQGGTEAFF
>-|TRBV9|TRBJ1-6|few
TGTGCCAGCAGCGTAGATGCTAGTTATAATTCACCCCTCCACTTT
CASSVDASYNSPLHF
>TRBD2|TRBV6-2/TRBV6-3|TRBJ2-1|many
TGTGCCAGCAGTTACGTTGCGGCGAGCGGGATCGCTTACAATGAGCAGTTCTTC
CASSYVAASGIAYNEQFF
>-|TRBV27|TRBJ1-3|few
TGTGCCAGCAGTGCGACAGCTTGGGGCTCTGGAAACACCATATATTTT
CASSATAWGSGNTIYF
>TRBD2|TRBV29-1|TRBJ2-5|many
TGCAGCGTTGACAGCGCGTTAGCGGGAGGGCCAGGGGAGACCCAGTACTTC
CSVDSALAGGPGETQYF
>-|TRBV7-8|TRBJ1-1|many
TGTGCCAGCAGCTGGCCGCAGGGTGGAATAGACACTGAAGCTTTCTTT
CASSWPQGGIDTEAFF
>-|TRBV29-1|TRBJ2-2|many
TGCAGCGTTGATTTAGGGCCCGGGGGCGGAACCGGGGAGCTGTTTTTT
CSVDLGPGGGTGELFF
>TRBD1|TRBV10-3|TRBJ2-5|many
TGTGCCATCAGCCCGGGACAGGGTCAAGAGACCCAGTACTTC
CAISPGQGQETQYF
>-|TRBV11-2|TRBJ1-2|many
TGTGCCAGCAGCCCTCAGACGGGTTATGGCTACACCTTC
CASSPQTGYGYTF
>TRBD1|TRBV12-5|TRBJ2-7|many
TGTGCTAGTGGTCCTAGCCATGGACAGGGCATTCCCTACGAGCAGTACTTC
CASGPSHGQGIPYEQYF
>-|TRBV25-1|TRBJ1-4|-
TGTGCCAGCGGGAGTACGAAGACGGGATATGAAAAACTGTTTTTT
CASGSTKTGYEKLFF
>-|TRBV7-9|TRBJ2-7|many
TGTGCCAGCTCTAACGGAGCACAGGGAAGGTCCGAGCAGTACTTC
CASSNGAQGRSEQYF
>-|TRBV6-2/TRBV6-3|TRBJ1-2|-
TGTGCCAGCAGTTACTCAGGGAGGGACGGCTACACCTTC
CASSYSGRDGYTF
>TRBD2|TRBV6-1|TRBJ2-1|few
TGTGCCAGCAGTGATAGCGGGAAGCAGTTCTTC
CASSDSGKQFF
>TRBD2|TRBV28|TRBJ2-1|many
TGTGCCAGCAGTTTAGAACTAGCGGGCAGCAATGAGCAGTTCTTC
CASSLELAGSNEQFF
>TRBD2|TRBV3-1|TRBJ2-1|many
TGTGCCAGCAGCCCAAGCCTAGCGGGAGCCTACAATGAGCAGTTCTTC
CASSPSLAGAYNEQFF
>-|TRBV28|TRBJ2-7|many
TGTGCCAACAGTTCCACAGAGAACTCCTACGAGCAGTACTTC
CANSSTENSYEQYF
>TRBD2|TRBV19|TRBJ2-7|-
TGTGCCAGTAGTATAAGTGGGACTAGCGGCACTTCCTACGAGCAGTACTTC
CASSISGTSGTSYEQYF
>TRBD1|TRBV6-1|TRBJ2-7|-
TGTGCCAGGCGACAGGGGCCCTACGAGCAGTACTTC
CARRQGPYEQYF
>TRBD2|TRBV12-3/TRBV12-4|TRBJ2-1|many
TGTGCCAGCAGGCCCTCGGATAGCGGGAGCTCAGGTGAGCAGTTCTTC
CASRPSDSGSSGEQFF
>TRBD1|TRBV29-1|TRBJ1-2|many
TGCAGCGCTTCGCCGAGGGACAGGATCTATGGCTACACCTTC
CSASPRDRIYGYTF
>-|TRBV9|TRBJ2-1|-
TGTGCCAGCAGCGTAACCGGGCTCTCCTACAATGAGCAGTTCTTC
CASSVTGLSYNEQFF
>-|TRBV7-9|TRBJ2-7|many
TGTGCCAGCAGCTTAGTAGGGAAGGACTACGAGCAGTACTTC
CASSLVGKDYEQYF
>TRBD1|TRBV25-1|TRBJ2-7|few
TGTGCCAGCAGTGCGACAGGGTCGGCGCCGTACTTC
CASSATGSAPYF
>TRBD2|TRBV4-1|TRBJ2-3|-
TGCGCCAGCAGCCAAGATCGACTAGCGGGAGCCAACACTAACACAGATACGCAGTATTTT
CASSQDRLAGANTNTDTQYF
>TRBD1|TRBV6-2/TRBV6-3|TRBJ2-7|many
TGTGCCAGCAGTGGACAGGGCTCTCTCCTCGAGCAGTACTTC
CASSGQGSLLEQYF
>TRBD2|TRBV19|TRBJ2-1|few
TGTGCCACCTCCTGGACTAGCGGAACCAATGAGCAGTTCTTC
CATSWTSGTNEQFF
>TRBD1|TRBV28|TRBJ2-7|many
TGTTCGTCTAGGGACAGACTCTACGAGCAGTACTTC
CSSRDRLYEQYF
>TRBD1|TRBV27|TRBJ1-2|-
TGTGCCAGCAGTTCTCTGCTGACAGGGAGGGGCTACACCTTC
CASSSLLTGRGYTF
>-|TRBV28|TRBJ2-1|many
TGTGCCAGCAAGGCTGGGCGGGAGCAGTTCTTC
CASKAGREQFF
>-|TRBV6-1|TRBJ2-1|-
TGTGCCAGCAGTTATAGGGCGGGTTCCTACAATGAGCAGTTCTTC
CASSYRAGSYNEQFF
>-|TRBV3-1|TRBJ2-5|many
TGTGCCAGCAGCCAAGAGGGGGCCCAAGAGACCCAGTACTTC
CASSQEGAQETQYF
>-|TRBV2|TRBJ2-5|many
TGTGCCAGCAGCGCTCAGACTGAAGAGACCCAGTACTTC
CASSAQTEETQYF
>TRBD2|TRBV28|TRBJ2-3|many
TGTGCCAGCGCGGGAGGGTTCACAGATACGCAGTATTTT
CASAGGFTDTQYF
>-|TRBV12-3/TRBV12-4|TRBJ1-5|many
TGTGCCAGCAGTTTTAGCGGTGCTAATCAGCCCCAGCATTTT
CASSFSGANQPQHF
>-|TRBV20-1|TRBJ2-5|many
TGCAGTGGGGGGAGCACCTCCTGGGGAGAGACCCAGTACTTC
CSGGSTSWGETQYF